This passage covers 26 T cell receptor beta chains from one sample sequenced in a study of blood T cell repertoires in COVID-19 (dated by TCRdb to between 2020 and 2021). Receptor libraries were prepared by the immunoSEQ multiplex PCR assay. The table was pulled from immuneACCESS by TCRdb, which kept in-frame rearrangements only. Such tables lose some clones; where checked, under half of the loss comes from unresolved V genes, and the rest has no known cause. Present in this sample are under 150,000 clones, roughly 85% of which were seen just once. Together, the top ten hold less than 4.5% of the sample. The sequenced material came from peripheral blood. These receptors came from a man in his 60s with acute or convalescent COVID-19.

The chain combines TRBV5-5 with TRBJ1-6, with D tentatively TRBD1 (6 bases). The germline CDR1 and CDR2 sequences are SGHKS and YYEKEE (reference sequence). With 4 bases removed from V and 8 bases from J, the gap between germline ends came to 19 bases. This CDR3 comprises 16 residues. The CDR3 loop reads CASSPRVGAGDSPLHF. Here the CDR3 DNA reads TGTGCCAGCAGCCCCCGGGTGGGGGCCGGGGATTCACCCCTCCACTTT.

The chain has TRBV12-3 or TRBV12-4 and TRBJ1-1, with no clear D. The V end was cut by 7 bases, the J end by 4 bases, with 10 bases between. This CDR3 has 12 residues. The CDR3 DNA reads TGTGCCAGCACCACCCCGGGCACTGAAGCTTTCTTT. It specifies CASTTPGTEAFF.

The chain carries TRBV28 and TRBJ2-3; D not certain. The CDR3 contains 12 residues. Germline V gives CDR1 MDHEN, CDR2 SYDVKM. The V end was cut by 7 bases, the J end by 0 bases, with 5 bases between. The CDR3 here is CASKQSTDTQYF. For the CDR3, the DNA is TGTGCCAGCAAACAGAGCACAGATACGCAGTATTTT.

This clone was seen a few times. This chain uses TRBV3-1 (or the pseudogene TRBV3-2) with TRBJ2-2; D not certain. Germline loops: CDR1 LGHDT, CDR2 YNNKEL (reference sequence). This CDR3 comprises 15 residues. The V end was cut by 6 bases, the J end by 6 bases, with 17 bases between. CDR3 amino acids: CASSYSDSIAGELFF. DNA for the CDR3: TGTGCCAGCAGTTACTCCGACTCGATAGCCGGGGAGCTGTTTTTT.

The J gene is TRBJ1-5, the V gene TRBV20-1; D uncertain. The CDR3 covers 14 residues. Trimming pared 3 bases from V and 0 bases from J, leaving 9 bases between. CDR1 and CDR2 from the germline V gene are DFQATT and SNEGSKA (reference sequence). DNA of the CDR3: TGCAGTGCTAGTTACGGTAATAGCAATCAGCCCCAGCATTTT. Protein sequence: CSASYGNSNQPQHF.

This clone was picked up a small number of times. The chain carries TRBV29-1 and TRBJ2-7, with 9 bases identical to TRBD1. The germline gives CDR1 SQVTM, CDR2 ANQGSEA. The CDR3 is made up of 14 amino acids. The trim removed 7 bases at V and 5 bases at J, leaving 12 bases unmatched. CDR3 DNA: TGCAGCGCCACCTTCCGGACAGGGGTCCACGAGCAGTACTTC. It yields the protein CSATFRTGVHEQYF.

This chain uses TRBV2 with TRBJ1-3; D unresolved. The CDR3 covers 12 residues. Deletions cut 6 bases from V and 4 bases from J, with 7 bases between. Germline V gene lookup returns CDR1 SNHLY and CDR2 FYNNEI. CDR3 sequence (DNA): TGTGCCAGCAGAACAGACGGAAACACCATATATTTT. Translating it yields CASRTDGNTIYF.

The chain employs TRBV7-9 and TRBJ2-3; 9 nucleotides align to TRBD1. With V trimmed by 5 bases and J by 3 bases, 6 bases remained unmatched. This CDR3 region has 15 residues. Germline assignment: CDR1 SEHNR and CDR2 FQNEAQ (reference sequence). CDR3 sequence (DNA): TGTGCCAGCAGCCGATGGGACAGGGTAACAGATACGCAGTATTTT. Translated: CASSRWDRVTDTQYF.

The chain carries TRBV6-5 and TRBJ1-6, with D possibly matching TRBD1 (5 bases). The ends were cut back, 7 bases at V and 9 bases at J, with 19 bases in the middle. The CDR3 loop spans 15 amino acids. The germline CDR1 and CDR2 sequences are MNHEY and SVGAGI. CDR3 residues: CASTRMGGSSSPLHF. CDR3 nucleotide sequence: TGTGCCAGCACCCGCATGGGGGGGAGTAGTTCACCCCTCCACTTT.

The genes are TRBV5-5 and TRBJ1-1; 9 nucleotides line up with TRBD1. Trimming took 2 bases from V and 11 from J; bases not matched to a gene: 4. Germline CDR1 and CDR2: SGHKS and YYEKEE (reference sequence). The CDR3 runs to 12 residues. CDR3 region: CASSFTGGTAFF. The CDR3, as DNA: TGTGCCAGCAGCTTCACAGGGGGCACTGCTTTCTTT.

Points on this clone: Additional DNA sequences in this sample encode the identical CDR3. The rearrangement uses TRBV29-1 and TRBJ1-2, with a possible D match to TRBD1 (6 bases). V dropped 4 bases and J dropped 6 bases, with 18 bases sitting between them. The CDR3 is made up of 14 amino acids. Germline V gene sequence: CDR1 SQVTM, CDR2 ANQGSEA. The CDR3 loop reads CSVGGGGGVDGYTF. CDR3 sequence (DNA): TGCAGCGTTGGTGGGGGCGGGGGGGTAGATGGCTACACCTTC.

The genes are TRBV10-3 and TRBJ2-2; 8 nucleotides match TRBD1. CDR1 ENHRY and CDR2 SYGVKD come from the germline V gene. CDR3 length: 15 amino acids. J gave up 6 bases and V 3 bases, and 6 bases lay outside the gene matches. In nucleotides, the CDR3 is TGTGCCATCAGTGACGGACAGGGTTCCTCCGGGGAGCTGTTTTTT. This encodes CAISDGQGSSGELFF.

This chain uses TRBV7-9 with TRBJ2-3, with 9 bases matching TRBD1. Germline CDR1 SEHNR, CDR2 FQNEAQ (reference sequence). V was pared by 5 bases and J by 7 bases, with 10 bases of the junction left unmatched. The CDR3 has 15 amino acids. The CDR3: CASSRGTGRSNTQYF. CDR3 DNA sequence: TGTGCCAGCAGCCGGGGGACAGGGAGATCAAATACGCAGTATTTT.

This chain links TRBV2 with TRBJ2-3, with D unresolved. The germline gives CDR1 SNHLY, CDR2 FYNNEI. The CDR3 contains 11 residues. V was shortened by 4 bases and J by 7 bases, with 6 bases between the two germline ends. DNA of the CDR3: TGTGCCAGCAGTGTAGTATATACGCAGTATTTT. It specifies CASSVVYTQYF.

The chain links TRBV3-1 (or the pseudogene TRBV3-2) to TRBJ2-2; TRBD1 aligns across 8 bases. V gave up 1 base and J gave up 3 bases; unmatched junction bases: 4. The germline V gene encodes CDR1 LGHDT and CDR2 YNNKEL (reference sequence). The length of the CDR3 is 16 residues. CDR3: CASSQVPGGYTGELFF. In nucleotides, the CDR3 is TGTGCCAGCAGCCAAGTCCCAGGGGGCTACACCGGGGAGCTGTTTTTT.

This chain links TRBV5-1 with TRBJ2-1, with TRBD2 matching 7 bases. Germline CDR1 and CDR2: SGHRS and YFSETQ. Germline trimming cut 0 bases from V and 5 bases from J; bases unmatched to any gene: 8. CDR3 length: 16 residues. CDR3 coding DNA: TGCGCCAGCAGCTTGGCCTTGGGGAGGGGCAACAATGAGCAGTTCTTC. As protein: CASSLALGRGNNEQFF.

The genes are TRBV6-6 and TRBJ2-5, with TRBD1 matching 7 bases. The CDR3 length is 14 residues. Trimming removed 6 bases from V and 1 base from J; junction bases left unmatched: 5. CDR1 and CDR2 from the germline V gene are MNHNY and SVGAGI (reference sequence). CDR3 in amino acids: CASRPTGVQETQYF. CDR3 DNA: TGTGCCAGCAGGCCTACAGGGGTCCAAGAGACCCAGTACTTC.

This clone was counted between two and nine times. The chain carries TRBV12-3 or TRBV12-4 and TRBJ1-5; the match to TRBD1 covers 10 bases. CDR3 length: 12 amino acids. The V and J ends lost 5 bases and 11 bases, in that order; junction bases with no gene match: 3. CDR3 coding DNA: TGTGCCAGCAGTACTGGGACAGGGGCCCAGCATTTT. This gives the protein CASSTGTGAQHF.

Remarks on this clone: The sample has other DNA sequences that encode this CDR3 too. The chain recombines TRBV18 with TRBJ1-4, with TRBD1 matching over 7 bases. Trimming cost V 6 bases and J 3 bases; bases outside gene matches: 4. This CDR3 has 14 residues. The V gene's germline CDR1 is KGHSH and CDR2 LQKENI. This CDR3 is CASSPGQSNEKLFF. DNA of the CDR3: TGTGCCAGCTCTCCGGGACAGTCTAATGAAAAACTGTTTTTT.

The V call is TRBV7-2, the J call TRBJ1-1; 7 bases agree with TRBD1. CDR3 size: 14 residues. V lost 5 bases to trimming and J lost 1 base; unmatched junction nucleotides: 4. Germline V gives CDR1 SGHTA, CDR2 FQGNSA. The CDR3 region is CASSPGGQNTEAFF. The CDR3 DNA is TGTGCCAGCAGCCCAGGGGGACAGAACACTGAAGCTTTCTTT. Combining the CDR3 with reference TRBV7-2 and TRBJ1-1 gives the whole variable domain GAGVSQSPSNKVTEKGKDVELRCDPISGHTALYWYRQSLGQGLEFLIYFQGNSAPDKSGLPSDRFSAERTGGSVSTLTIQRTQQEDSAVYLCASSPGGQNTEAFFGQGTRLTVV.

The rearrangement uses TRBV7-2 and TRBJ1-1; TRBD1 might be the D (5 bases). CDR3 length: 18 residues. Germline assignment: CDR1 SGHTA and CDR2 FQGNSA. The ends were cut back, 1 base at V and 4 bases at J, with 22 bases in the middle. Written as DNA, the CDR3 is TGTGCCAGCAGCTTAGAAGTTGGGTTAGGGGCGCGCGGCACTGAAGCTTTCTTT. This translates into CASSLEVGLGARGTEAFF.

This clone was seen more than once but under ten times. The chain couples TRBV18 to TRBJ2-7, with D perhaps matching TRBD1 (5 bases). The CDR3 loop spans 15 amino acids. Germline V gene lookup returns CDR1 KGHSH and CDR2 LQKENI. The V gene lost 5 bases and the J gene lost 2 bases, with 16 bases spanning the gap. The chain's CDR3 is CASSGADHATYEQYF. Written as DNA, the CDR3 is TGTGCCAGCTCAGGGGCCGACCACGCGACCTACGAGCAGTACTTC.

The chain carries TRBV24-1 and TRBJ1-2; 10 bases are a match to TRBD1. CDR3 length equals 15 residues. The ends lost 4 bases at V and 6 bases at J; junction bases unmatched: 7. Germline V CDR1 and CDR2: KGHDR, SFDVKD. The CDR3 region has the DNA TGTGCCACCAGTGACGCCCCGGACAGGGGGAATGGCTACACCTTC. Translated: CATSDAPDRGNGYTF.

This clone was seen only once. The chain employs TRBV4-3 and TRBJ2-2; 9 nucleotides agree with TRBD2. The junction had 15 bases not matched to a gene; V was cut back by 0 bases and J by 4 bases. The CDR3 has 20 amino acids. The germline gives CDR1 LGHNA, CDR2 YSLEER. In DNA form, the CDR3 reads TGCGCCAGCAGCCAAGACGTCCATATAGCGGGAGTTGTCACCACCGGGGAGCTGTTTTTT. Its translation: CASSQDVHIAGVVTTGELFF.

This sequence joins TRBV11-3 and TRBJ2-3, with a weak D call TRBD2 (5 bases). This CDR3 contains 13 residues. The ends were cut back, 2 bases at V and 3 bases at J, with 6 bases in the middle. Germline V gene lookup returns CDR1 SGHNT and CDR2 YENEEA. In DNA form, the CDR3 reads TGTGCCAGCAGCTTATCGGGGACAGATACGCAGTATTTT. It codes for CASSLSGTDTQYF.

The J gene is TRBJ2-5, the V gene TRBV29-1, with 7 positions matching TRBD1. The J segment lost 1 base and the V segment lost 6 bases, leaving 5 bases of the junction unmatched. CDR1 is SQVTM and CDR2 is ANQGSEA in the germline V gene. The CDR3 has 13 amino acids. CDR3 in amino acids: CSVRDSLQETQYF. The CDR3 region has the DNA TGCAGCGTCCGGGACAGCCTCCAAGAGACCCAGTACTTC.